This TCR beta chain was identified during a study of cytomegalovirus exposure and HLA in healthy donors. Use of 60 Vbeta and 13 Jbeta primers characterized the PCR. Profiled with immunoSEQ multiplex PCR; TCRdb holds only in-frame clones, not every one. Of more than 110,000 clones listed, roughly 80% are singletons. The CDR3 is made up of 15 amino acids. V was shortened by 0 bases and J by 1 base, with 10 bases between the two germline ends. Germline V lookup: CDR1 SGHRS, CDR2 YFSETQ. Sequencing was carried out using PBMCs. V usage is TRBV5-1 and J usage is TRBJ1-1; no reliable D call. The source is a male donor in good health and CMV-seronegative. CDR3 residues: CASSLAGVGNTEAFF. DNA of the CDR3: TGCGCCAGCAGCTTGGCCGGGGTGGGGAACACTGAAGCTTTCTTT. Drawing the rest from reference TRBV5-1 and TRBJ1-1, the complete variable domain is KAGVTQTPRYLIKTRGQQVTLSCSPISGHRSVSWYQQTPGQGLQFLFEYFSETQRNKGNFPGRFSGRQFSNSRSEMNVSTLELGDSALYLCASSLAGVGNTEAFFGQGTRLTVV.